The T cell receptor (beta chain) described here comes from a study of T cell responses to AZD1222 COVID-19 vaccine. Study results and caveats: Donor demographics were predominantly white British with a female majority; clonal diversity may be underestimated. A rise in Spike-specific TCR breadth and depth followed two AZD1222 doses. Repertoire sampling was restricted to post-peak T cell response timepoints.

This CDR3 region has 15 residues. Germline V CDR1 and CDR2: SNHLY, FYNNEI. With V trimmed by 6 bases and J by 3 bases, 9 bases remained unmatched. Produced via immunoSEQ multiplex PCR; TCRdb's table is partial and in-frame only. The repertoire consists of about 45,000 clones, with around nine tenths occurring once and the leading ten covering more than 0.95%. To note about this clone: Its cognate antigen is unknown.

The chain combines TRBV2 with TRBJ1-2; 8 bases align to TRBD1. Sequenced material: peripheral blood, taken 28 days after the second AZD1222 dose. The TCR was taken from an adult who received the AZD1222 COVID-19 vaccine. CDR3 nucleotides: TGTGCCAGCAGGGACGACAGGGGATGGTACTATGGCTACACCTTC. The encoded protein is CASRDDRGWYYGYTF.